These T cell receptor beta chains were read from a single sample in a study of siplizumab effects on memory and regulatory T cells. The method was immunoSEQ multiplex PCR; TCRdb's version includes in-frame clones alone and lacks a portion of them. The repertoire has over 100,000 clones, just over 90% of them found once; the top ten carry around 0.75%. The source material was Tregs sorted from blood. These receptors were obtained from a human donor in good health. Both conserved end residues are part of each CDR3. The D gene is left open where the match is weak. Not every row has a clone size; where given, it reads once, few, many or a size class.

TRBJ2-3	-	-	TRBV2	CASSQVRSPGWADTQYF	TGTGCCAGCAGTCAGGTCCGGTCTCCAGGTTGGGCAGATACGCAGTATTTT
TRBJ2-2	-	-	TRBV7-3	CASSLTSTTTGELFF	TGTGCCAGCAGCTTAACGTCCACTACCACCGGGGAGCTGTTTTTT
TRBJ2-7	-	-	TRBV15	CATSRDAGSSYEQYF	TGTGCCACCAGCAGAGATGCGGGCAGCTCCTACGAGCAGTACTTC
TRBJ2-5	-	-	TRBV15	CATAGVVETQYF	TGTGCCACAGCAGGGGTGGTGGAGACCCAGTACTTC
TRBJ2-2	TRBD2	-	TRBV2	CASSESGGANTGELFF	TGTGCCAGCAGTGAAAGCGGGGGGGCGAACACCGGGGAGCTGTTTTTT
TRBJ1-5	-	few	TRBV19	CASSLGGEQPQHF	TGTGCCAGTAGTCTAGGGGGGGAACAGCCCCAGCATTTT
TRBJ1-1	TRBD1	-	TRBV5-1	CASSFYRGRNTEAFF	TGCGCCAGCAGCTTTTACAGGGGAAGGAACACTGAAGCTTTCTTT
TRBJ1-2	-	-	TRBV14	CASSPGEGYGYTF	TGTGCCAGCAGCCCAGGAGAGGGGTATGGCTACACCTTC
TRBJ1-6	-	-	TRBV11-1	CASSFGAGYNSPLHF	TGTGCCAGCAGCTTCGGGGCGGGGTATAATTCACCCCTCCACTTT
TRBJ2-4	-	-	TRBV18	CASSPAWVVAKNIQYF	TGTGCCAGCTCACCGGCATGGGTGGTAGCCAAAAACATTCAGTACTTC
TRBJ1-2	-	-	TRBV4-2	CASSQARKVGYTF	TGTGCCAGCAGCCAAGCCAGGAAGGTTGGCTACACCTTC
TRBJ2-1	-	-	TRBV6-5	CASRGGRGGDEQFF	TGTGCCAGCAGGGGGGGGCGGGGAGGTGATGAGCAGTTCTTC
TRBJ1-1	-	-	TRBV6-1	CASSGTGGTEAFF	TGTGCCAGCAGTGGGACCGGGGGCACTGAAGCTTTCTTT
TRBJ1-4	-	-	TRBV5-1	CASSEGATNEKLFF	TGCGCCAGCAGCGAAGGAGCAACTAATGAAAAACTGTTTTTT
TRBJ2-2	TRBD1	-	TRBV27	CASSLYVGDRRSASNTGELFF	TGTGCCAGCAGTTTATACGTAGGGGACAGGCGATCAGCCTCGAACACCGGGGAGCTGTTTTTT
TRBJ1-2	-	-	TRBV19	CASRRGGGYTF	TGTGCCAGTAGGCGGGGGGGAGGCTACACCTTC
TRBJ1-1	TRBD1	-	TRBV27	CASSNYRGVGTEAFF	TGTGCCAGCAGTAATTACAGGGGGGTTGGTACTGAAGCTTTCTTT
TRBJ1-2	-	-	TRBV27	CASSFRDGQGGYTF	TGTGCCAGCAGTTTTAGGGACGGGCAAGGTGGCTACACCTTC
TRBJ1-1	-	-	TRBV7-9	CASSPFVVTEAFF	TGTGCCAGCAGCCCTTTTGTCGTAACTGAAGCTTTCTTT
TRBJ2-7	TRBD1	-	TRBV19	CASSTFDRVPHEQYF	TGTGCCAGTAGTACTTTTGACAGGGTCCCCCACGAGCAGTACTTC
TRBJ1-2	-	-	TRBV18	CASSPDQGYGYTF	TGTGCCAGCTCACCAGACCAGGGTTATGGCTACACCTTC
TRBJ1-4	TRBD1	-	TRBV5-6	CASSLVGQGNEKLFF	TGTGCCAGCAGCTTGGTGGGACAGGGAAACGAAAAACTGTTTTTT
TRBJ2-1	TRBD1	-	TRBV27	CASRTTGVGDEQFF	TGTGCCAGCAGAACGACAGGGGTTGGCGATGAGCAGTTCTTC
TRBJ1-4	-	-	TRBV18	CASSILLGANEKLFF	TGTGCCAGCTCCATCCTTCTGGGAGCTAATGAAAAACTGTTTTTT
TRBJ2-1	TRBD2	-	TRBV27	CASSARPAFSGAYNEQFF	TGTGCCAGCAGTGCCCGCCCCGCCTTTAGCGGGGCTTACAATGAGCAGTTCTTC
TRBJ1-6	-	-	TRBV5-1	CASSLDSRGNSPLHF	TGCGCCAGCAGCCTGGATAGCAGGGGTAATTCACCCCTCCACTTT
TRBJ1-1	-	-	TRBV5-1	CASSSSGSRVDTEAFF	TGCGCCAGCAGCTCGTCCGGGAGTAGAGTTGACACTGAAGCTTTCTTT
TRBJ2-5	-	once	TRBV5-6	CASSYENRQETQYF	TGTGCCAGCAGCTACGAGAACAGGCAAGAGACCCAGTACTTC
TRBJ2-5	TRBD1	-	TRBV7-8	CASSSAGTGGGETQYF	TGTGCCAGCAGCTCAGCCGGGACAGGGGGCGGGGAGACCCAGTACTTC
TRBJ2-3	-	-	TRBV10-3	CAIGLELYQYF	TGTGCCATCGGGCTAGAGCTTTATCAGTATTTT
TRBJ1-2	-	-	TRBV7-9	CASSLGQSYGYTF	TGTGCCAGCAGCTTAGGACAGAGCTATGGCTACACCTTC
TRBJ2-7	-	-	TRBV6-1	CASIGSGYEQYF	TGTGCCAGCATCGGTAGCGGCTACGAGCAGTACTTC
TRBJ2-7	-	-	TRBV28	CASRRRDGDSYEQYF	TGTGCCAGCAGACGACGGGACGGCGACTCCTACGAGCAGTACTTC
TRBJ2-5	TRBD1	-	TRBV6-5	CASPKKGADQETQYF	TGTGCCAGCCCTAAAAAGGGGGCGGACCAAGAGACCCAGTACTTC
TRBJ1-4	-	-	TRBV6-5	CASSGRLAANEKLFF	TGTGCCAGCAGTGGTCGCCTCGCGGCTAATGAAAAACTGTTTTTT
TRBJ2-5	-	few	TRBV5-6	CASSLGEGLETQYF	TGTGCCAGCTCTCTCGGCGAGGGGCTTGAGACCCAGTACTTC
TRBJ1-4	-	-	TRBV11-2	CASSPTRGATNEKLFF	TGTGCCAGCAGCCCGACCCGAGGAGCAACTAATGAAAAACTGTTTTTT
TRBJ1-1	TRBD1	once	TRBV7-9	CASSLGQGNPEAFF	TGTGCCAGCAGCTTAGGACAGGGGAACCCTGAAGCTTTCTTT
TRBJ1-2	TRBD1	-	TRBV6-5	CASTSRQGNGYTF	TGTGCCAGCACCTCTCGACAGGGAAATGGCTACACCTTC
TRBJ2-1	-	-	TRBV5-1	CASRGSSYNEQFF	TGCGCCAGCAGGGGGAGCTCCTACAATGAGCAGTTCTTC
TRBJ2-3	-	-	TRBV5-5	CASSLSPAGNTDTQYF	TGTGCCAGCAGCTTAAGTCCCGCAGGGAACACAGATACGCAGTATTTT
TRBJ2-6	-	-	TRBV12-5	CASGLVAGSGANVLTF	TGTGCTAGTGGTTTGGTGGCAGGCTCTGGGGCCAACGTCCTGACTTTC
TRBJ1-1	TRBD1	-	TRBV25-1	CASSEWYPGQGFTEAFF	TGTGCCAGCAGTGAATGGTACCCGGGACAGGGGTTCACTGAAGCTTTCTTT
TRBJ2-1	TRBD2	-	TRBV5-1	CASSRGLAGVNEQFF	TGCGCCAGCAGCCGGGGACTAGCGGGCGTAAATGAGCAGTTCTTC
TRBJ1-1	TRBD1	-	TRBV2	CASVRLTGVNTEAFF	TGTGCCAGCGTCAGGCTGACAGGGGTGAACACTGAAGCTTTCTTT
TRBJ1-1	-	-	TRBV2	CASSVLGNTEAFF	TGTGCCAGCAGTGTTCTGGGAAACACTGAAGCTTTCTTT
TRBJ1-1	-	once	TRBV29-1	CSVGRGVNTEAFF	TGCAGCGTTGGAAGGGGTGTGAACACTGAAGCTTTCTTT
TRBJ2-7	-	-	TRBV6-6	CASSPRGPYEQYF	TGTGCCAGCAGTCCCCGGGGCCCCTACGAGCAGTACTTC
TRBJ1-2	TRBD1	-	TRBV18	CASSDYRGSNGYTF	TGTGCCAGCTCAGACTACAGGGGGTCCAATGGCTACACCTTC